This passage covers 2 T cell receptor beta chains from one sample sequenced in a study of OX40 agonist ivuxolimab in advanced cancers. TCRdb's copy holds only in-frame clones and misses some; the assay was immunoSEQ multiplex PCR. The table records 55,000 to 85,000 clones, about 90% of them present only once. Material: CD4+ or CD8+ T cells sorted from blood, obtained in a trial of the OX40 agonist ivuxolimab. The receptors here all came from an adult with an advanced solid tumor such as melanoma, head and neck, liver or kidney cancer.

This sequence joins TRBV4-3 and TRBJ2-7; D remains unclear. The CDR3 totals 13 residues. V lost 0 bases and J 2 bases, leaving 5 bases between the germline ends. Per germline, CDR1 LGHNA and CDR2 YSLEER. The CDR3 spells CASSQDIAYEQYF. As DNA, the CDR3 is TGCGCCAGCAGCCAAGACATTGCCTACGAGCAGTACTTC.

This clone is a singleton in its sample. This chain connects TRBV5-6 to TRBJ1-1; no clear D. The CDR3 extends over 17 amino acids. Germline-derived CDR1 and CDR2 are SGHDT and YYEEEE. Trimming stripped 0 bases from V and 0 bases from J, with 15 bases between. For the CDR3, the DNA is TGTGCCAGCAGCTTGGGCGGTGCGGGGTACCTGAACACTGAAGCTTTCTTT. It translates to CASSLGGAGYLNTEAFF. Complete variable domain (other parts from reference TRBV5-6 and TRBJ1-1): DAGVTQSPTHLIKTRGQQVTLRCSPKSGHDTVSWYQQALGQGPQFIFQYYEEEERQRGNFPDRFSGHQFPNYSSELNVNALLLGDSALYLCASSLGGAGYLNTEAFFGQGTRLTVV.